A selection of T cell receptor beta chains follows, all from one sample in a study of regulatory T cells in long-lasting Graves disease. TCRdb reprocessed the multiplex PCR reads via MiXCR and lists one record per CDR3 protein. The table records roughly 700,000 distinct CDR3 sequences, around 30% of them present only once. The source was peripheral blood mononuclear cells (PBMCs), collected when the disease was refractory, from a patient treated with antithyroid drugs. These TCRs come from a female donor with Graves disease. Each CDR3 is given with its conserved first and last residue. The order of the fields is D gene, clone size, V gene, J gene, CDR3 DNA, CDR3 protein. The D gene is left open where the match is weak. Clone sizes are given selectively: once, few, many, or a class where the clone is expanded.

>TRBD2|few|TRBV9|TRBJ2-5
TGTGCCAGCAGCTTGCGGGAGGGCCGCGGGGAGACCCAGTACTTC
CASSLREGRGETQYF
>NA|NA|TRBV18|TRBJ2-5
TGTGCCAGCTCACCAACGTTGGGACGCTCTGAAGAGACCCAGTACTTC
CASSPTLGRSEETQYF
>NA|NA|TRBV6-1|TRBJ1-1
TGTGCCAGCAGGGATCCCGGGCCGAAAGAGAACACTGAAGCTTTCTTT
CASRDPGPKENTEAFF
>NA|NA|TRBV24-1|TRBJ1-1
TGTGCCACCAGGGCCGGGGTAGAGACTGAAGCTTTCTTT
CATRAGVETEAFF
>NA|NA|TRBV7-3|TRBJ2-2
TGTGCCAGCAGCTCAACCCCTTTCACCGGGGAGCTGTTTTTT
CASSSTPFTGELFF
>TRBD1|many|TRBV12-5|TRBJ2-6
TGTGCTAGTGGTTTGGGTACAGGGGCCAGCAGTTCTGGGGCCAACGTCCTGACTTTC
CASGLGTGASSSGANVLTF
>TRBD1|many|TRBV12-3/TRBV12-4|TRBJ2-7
TGTGCCAGCAGTCCCCCTCGGACAGGTCCCTACGAGCAGTACTTC
CASSPPRTGPYEQYF
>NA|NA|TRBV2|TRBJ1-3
TGTGCCAGCGGTGCCGTTCGCGGGACCCTCTCTGGAAACACCATATATTTT
CASGAVRGTLSGNTIYF
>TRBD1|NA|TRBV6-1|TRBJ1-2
TGTGCCAGCAGTATCTACAGGGGGCTTGGCTATGGCTACACCTTC
CASSIYRGLGYGYTF
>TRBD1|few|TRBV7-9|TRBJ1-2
TGTGCCAGCAGCTTAGCCGGGACAGAGAATGGCTACACCTTC
CASSLAGTENGYTF
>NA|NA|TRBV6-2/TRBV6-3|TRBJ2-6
TGTGCCAGCAGTTACTCGTCGAGCTCTGGGGCCAACGTCCTGACTTTC
CASSYSSSSGANVLTF
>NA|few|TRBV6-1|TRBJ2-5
TGTGCCAGCAGCCGGGACTTGACAAGAGAGACCCAGTACTTC
CASSRDLTRETQYF
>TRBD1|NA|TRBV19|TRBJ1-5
TGTGCCAGTAGTATAGAAGGGACAGCTAATAGCAATCAGCCCCAGCATTTT
CASSIEGTANSNQPQHF
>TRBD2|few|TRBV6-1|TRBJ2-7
TGTGCCAGCAGTCAGACTAGCGGAGGGGGCGAGCAGTACTTC
CASSQTSGGGEQYF
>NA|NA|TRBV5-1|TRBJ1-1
TGCGCCAGCAGCTTATGGAGGGGAGGCAATGAAGCTTTCTTT
CASSLWRGGNEAFF
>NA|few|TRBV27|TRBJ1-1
TGTGCCAGCAGCATGCCAGGTCGGAACACTGAAGCTTTCTTT
CASSMPGRNTEAFF
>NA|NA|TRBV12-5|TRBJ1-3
TGTGCTAGTGGTTCCGATCGGTCTGGAAACACCATATATTTT
CASGSDRSGNTIYF
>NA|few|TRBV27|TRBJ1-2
TGTGCCAGCAGCTCCGCCAGCGTCGGTGGCTACACCTTC
CASSSASVGGYTF
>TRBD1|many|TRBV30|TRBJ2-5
TGTGCCTGGGACTCGGGACAGGGGCCCGAGACCCAGTACTTC
CAWDSGQGPETQYF
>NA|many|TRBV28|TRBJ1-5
TGTGCCAGCAGACGGGACGGTTATAGCAATCAGCCCCAGCATTTT
CASRRDGYSNQPQHF
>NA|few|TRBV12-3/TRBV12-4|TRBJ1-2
TGTGCCAGCAGTTTTCATTCGCCAGCATCTGGCTACACCTTC
CASSFHSPASGYTF
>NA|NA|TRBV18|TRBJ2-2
TGTGCCAGCTCACCAATCCGGAGGGCTAACACCGGGGAGCTGTTTTTT
CASSPIRRANTGELFF
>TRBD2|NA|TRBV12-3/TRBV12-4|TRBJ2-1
TGTGCCAGCAGTCCCTCTAGCGGGAAGGGCTACAATGAGCAGTTCTTC
CASSPSSGKGYNEQFF
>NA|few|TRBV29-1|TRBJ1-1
TGCAGCGTTGGACCGATGAACACTGAAGCTTTCTTT
CSVGPMNTEAFF
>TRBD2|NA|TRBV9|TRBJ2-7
TGTGCCAGCAGCCCAGAGGGACTAGCGGGAAAGCAGTACTTC
CASSPEGLAGKQYF
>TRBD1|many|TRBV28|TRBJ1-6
TGTGCCAGCAGTTTATGGGACAGGGGAAGGGCACCCCTCCACTTT
CASSLWDRGRAPLHF
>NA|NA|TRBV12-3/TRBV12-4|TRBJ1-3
TGTGCCAGCAGTTTAATAGGGCATGGCTCTGGAAACACCATATATTTT
CASSLIGHGSGNTIYF
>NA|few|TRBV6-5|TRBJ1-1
TGTGCCAGCAGTTATGTGGGGAAAGCTTTCTTT
CASSYVGKAFF
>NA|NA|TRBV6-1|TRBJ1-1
TGTGCCAGCAGCCCTGGACGGGTGAACACTGAAGCTTTCTTT
CASSPGRVNTEAFF
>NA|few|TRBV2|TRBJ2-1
TGTGCCAGCAGGGTCAACACCATTATCCACAATGAGCAGTTCTTC
CASRVNTIIHNEQFF
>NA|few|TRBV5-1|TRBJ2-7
TGCGCCAGCAGCTTAGCAGCGAACTACGAGCAGTACTTC
CASSLAANYEQYF
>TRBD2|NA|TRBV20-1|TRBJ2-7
TGCAGTGCTAGTACTGGGGCTAGCGGTATATACGAGCAGTACTTC
CSASTGASGIYEQYF
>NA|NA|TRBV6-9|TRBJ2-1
TGTGCCAGCAGTTACGGCGGCGGGATACTTAACAATGAGCAGTTCTTC
CASSYGGGILNNEQFF
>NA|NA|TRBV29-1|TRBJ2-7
TGCAGCGTGGGGTTTAGGAGCTCCTACGAGCAGTACTTC
CSVGFRSSYEQYF
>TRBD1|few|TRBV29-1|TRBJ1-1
TGCAGCGTTAAAACAGGGGACACTGAAGCTTTCTTT
CSVKTGDTEAFF
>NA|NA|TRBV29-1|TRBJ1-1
TGCAGCGTTGTAGGACATTGGAACACTGAAGCTTTCTTT
CSVVGHWNTEAFF
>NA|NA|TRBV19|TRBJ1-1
TGTGCCAGTAGTTCCCAAACGGGGACTGAAGCTTTCTTT
CASSSQTGTEAFF
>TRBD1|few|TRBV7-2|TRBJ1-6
TGTGCCAGCAGCCCTTCGGGACAGGGGAATTCACCCCTCCACTTT
CASSPSGQGNSPLHF
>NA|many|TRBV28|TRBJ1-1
TGTGCCAGCAGACCCGGGATCCGGAACACTGAAGCTTTCTTT
CASRPGIRNTEAFF
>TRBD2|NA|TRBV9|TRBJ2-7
TGTGCCAGCAGCGTAGCTAGCGGAACTAACGAGCAGTACTTC
CASSVASGTNEQYF
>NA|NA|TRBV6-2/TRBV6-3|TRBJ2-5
TGTGCCAGCAGGGCTCCCCCGGCGGGAAAAGAGACCCAGTACTTC
CASRAPPAGKETQYF
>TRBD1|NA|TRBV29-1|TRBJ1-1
TGCAGCGTTGTGGAGACAGGGGGGAACACTGAAGCTTTCTTT
CSVVETGGNTEAFF
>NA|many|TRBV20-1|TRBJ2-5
TGCAGTGCAAGTCGGGGGAGAGGGCAAGAGACCCAGTACTTC
CSASRGRGQETQYF
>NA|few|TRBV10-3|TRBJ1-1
TGTGCCATCAGTGACCGTACAGCGAACACTGAAGCTTTCTTT
CAISDRTANTEAFF
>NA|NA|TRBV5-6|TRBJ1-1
TGTACCAGCAGCTGGGGACGGAGAAACACTGAAGCTTTCTTT
CTSSWGRRNTEAFF
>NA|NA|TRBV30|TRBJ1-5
TGTGCCTGGAGTGGTCCCCGGGACACTAGCAATCAGCCCCAGCATTTT
CAWSGPRDTSNQPQHF
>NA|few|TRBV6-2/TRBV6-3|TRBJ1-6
TGTGCCAGCAATGCAGGGCCCGACTCACCCCTCCACTTT
CASNAGPDSPLHF
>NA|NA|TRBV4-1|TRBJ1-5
TGCGCCAGCAGCCAATTAACAGGTCATCAGCCCCAGCATTTT
CASSQLTGHQPQHF
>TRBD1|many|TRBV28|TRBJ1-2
TGTGCCAGCGTAAGGGGGCGAAGTGGCTACACCTTC
CASVRGRSGYTF
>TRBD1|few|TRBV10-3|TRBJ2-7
TGTGCCAGCGGACAGGGGTTTGAGAGGGGCGAGCAGTACTTC
CASGQGFERGEQYF
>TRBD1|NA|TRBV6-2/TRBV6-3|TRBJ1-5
TGTGCCAGCAGCCCCCTACCTCCCGGGACAGGAGGCAATCAGCCCCAGCATTTT
CASSPLPPGTGGNQPQHF
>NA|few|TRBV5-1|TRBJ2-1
TGCGCCAGCACCTCCGGGGGCGGGAGCTCCTACAATGAGCAGTTCTTC
CASTSGGGSSYNEQFF
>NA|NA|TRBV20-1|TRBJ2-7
TGCAGTGCTAGAGGGTCGAACGACTACGAGCAGTACTTC
CSARGSNDYEQYF
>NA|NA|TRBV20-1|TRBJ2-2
TGCAGTGCTAGCAAGCGGACGAACACCGGGGAGCTGTTTTTT
CSASKRTNTGELFF
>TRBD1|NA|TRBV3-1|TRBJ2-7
TGTGCCAGCAGCCAAGTCCCGGGACAGCCGTACGAGCAGTACTTC
CASSQVPGQPYEQYF
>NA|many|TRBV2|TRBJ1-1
TGTGCCACCGGACAAAGGAACACTGAAGCTTTCTTT
CATGQRNTEAFF
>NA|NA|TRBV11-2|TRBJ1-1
TGTGCCAGCAGCTTAGGAAGAGGGAGCAGGGCGAACACTGAAGCTTTCTTT
CASSLGRGSRANTEAFF